Listed below are T cell receptor beta chains from one sample, sequenced in a study of blood T cell repertoires in COVID-19. Some clones are missing from TCRdb's copy, which holds only in-frame ones; the method was immunoSEQ multiplex PCR. The sample yields about 190,000 clones, roughly 80% seen once. Sequencing was carried out using PBMCs or T cells enriched from blood (not recorded which). The origin of the receptors is a woman aged 30 to 39 who had recovered from COVID-19. CDR3s include the opening cysteine and the closing phenylalanine or tryptophan. A D gene is named only where the DNA matches it firmly. For some rows the clone size is stated as once, few or many, or as a class when expanded; others skip it.

cdr3_aa: CASRKRREIGYDEQFF; cdr3_nt: TGCGCCAGCAGAAAACGGCGGGAGATCGGGTACGATGAGCAGTTCTTC; v_call: TRBV5-1; d_call: TRBD2; j_call: TRBJ2-1; clone_size: .
cdr3_aa: CASSLTTGTGELFF; cdr3_nt: TGTGCCAGCAGCCTAACCACAGGGACCGGGGAGCTGTTTTTT; v_call: TRBV28; d_call: .; j_call: TRBJ2-2; clone_size: .
cdr3_aa: CATSSSGSGGTQYF; cdr3_nt: TGTGCCACCAGCAGTAGCGGGAGTGGCGGTACGCAGTATTTT; v_call: TRBV15; d_call: TRBD2; j_call: TRBJ2-3; clone_size: .
cdr3_aa: CASSLTVNTEAFF; cdr3_nt: TGTGCCAGCTCACTGACAGTGAACACTGAAGCTTTCTTT; v_call: TRBV18; d_call: .; j_call: TRBJ1-1; clone_size: .
cdr3_aa: CASSPGGGAGGYTF; cdr3_nt: TGTGCCAGCAGCCCTGGGGGGGGCGCGGGAGGCTACACCTTC; v_call: TRBV3-1/TRBV3-2; d_call: .; j_call: TRBJ1-2; clone_size: .
cdr3_aa: CASSTPGQGLDTEAFF; cdr3_nt: TGTGCCAGCAGCACGCCGGGACAGGGGTTGGACACTGAAGCTTTCTTT; v_call: TRBV5-4; d_call: TRBD1; j_call: TRBJ1-1; clone_size: .
cdr3_aa: CASSSVVGLAGEAQYF; cdr3_nt: TGTGCCAGCAGCTCTGTTGTGGGACTAGCGGGGGAGGCCCAGTACTTC; v_call: TRBV7-6; d_call: TRBD2; j_call: TRBJ2-5; clone_size: .
cdr3_aa: CATAGTSGRNEQFF; cdr3_nt: TGTGCCACCGCCGGGACTAGCGGCCGCAATGAGCAGTTCTTC; v_call: TRBV24-1; d_call: TRBD2; j_call: TRBJ2-1; clone_size: .
cdr3_aa: CASRQGFSTGELFF; cdr3_nt: TGTGCCAGCAGGCAGGGGTTTAGCACCGGGGAGCTGTTTTTT; v_call: TRBV6-5; d_call: .; j_call: TRBJ2-2; clone_size: few
cdr3_aa: CAWSVGEKKPQHF; cdr3_nt: TGTGCCTGGAGTGTAGGGGAAAAGAAGCCCCAGCATTTT; v_call: TRBV30; d_call: .; j_call: TRBJ1-5; clone_size: .
cdr3_aa: CASSLDLSSYNEQFF; cdr3_nt: TGTGCCAGCAGCCTTGACTTAAGCTCCTACAATGAGCAGTTCTTC; v_call: TRBV7-2; d_call: .; j_call: TRBJ2-1; clone_size: .
cdr3_aa: CASSDEGRAGETQYF; cdr3_nt: TGTGCCAGCAGTGACGAGGGTAGGGCCGGGGAGACCCAGTACTTC; v_call: TRBV25-1; d_call: .; j_call: TRBJ2-5; clone_size: .
cdr3_aa: CASSLGGTAGYQPQHF; cdr3_nt: TGTGCCAGCAGTTTGGGTGGGACAGCGGGTTATCAGCCCCAGCATTTT; v_call: TRBV28; d_call: TRBD1; j_call: TRBJ1-5; clone_size: .
cdr3_aa: CASSYTSGSYEQYF; cdr3_nt: TGCGCCAGCAGCTATACTAGCGGCTCCTACGAGCAGTACTTC; v_call: TRBV5-1; d_call: TRBD2; j_call: TRBJ2-7; clone_size: .
cdr3_aa: CASSFTDRGNEQFF; cdr3_nt: TGCGCCAGCAGCTTTACAGACAGGGGAAATGAGCAGTTCTTC; v_call: TRBV5-1; d_call: TRBD1; j_call: TRBJ2-1; clone_size: .
cdr3_aa: CASSPAAQNYGYTF; cdr3_nt: TGTGCCAGTAGTCCAGCGGCACAGAACTATGGCTACACCTTC; v_call: TRBV19; d_call: .; j_call: TRBJ1-2; clone_size: .
cdr3_aa: CASSLAGGSHGYTF; cdr3_nt: TGTGCCAGCAGCTTAGCCGGCGGTAGCCATGGCTACACCTTC; v_call: TRBV7-9; d_call: .; j_call: TRBJ1-2; clone_size: once
cdr3_aa: CSVARQTNEKLFF; cdr3_nt: TGCAGCGTCGCCAGACAGACTAATGAAAAACTGTTTTTT; v_call: TRBV29-1; d_call: .; j_call: TRBJ1-4; clone_size: .
cdr3_aa: CASSFQLADTQYF; cdr3_nt: TGTGCCAGCAGCTTTCAACTCGCAGATACGCAGTATTTT; v_call: TRBV7-2; d_call: .; j_call: TRBJ2-3; clone_size: .
cdr3_aa: CASSLDEVGYGYTF; cdr3_nt: TGTGCCAGCAGTTTAGACGAGGTCGGCTATGGCTACACCTTC; v_call: TRBV28; d_call: .; j_call: TRBJ1-2; clone_size: .
cdr3_aa: CASSPRGVPYEQYF; cdr3_nt: TGTGCCAGCAGCCCACGCGGTGTCCCCTACGAGCAGTACTTC; v_call: TRBV11-3; d_call: .; j_call: TRBJ2-7; clone_size: .
cdr3_aa: CASSRGHLNTEAFF; cdr3_nt: TGTGCCAGCAGTCGGGGACACCTAAACACTGAAGCTTTCTTT; v_call: TRBV5-8; d_call: .; j_call: TRBJ1-1; clone_size: once
cdr3_aa: CASSSRGSRGLNIQYF; cdr3_nt: TGTGCCAGCAGTTCCAGGGGCTCTAGGGGGCTTAACATTCAGTACTTC; v_call: TRBV6-5; d_call: TRBD1; j_call: TRBJ2-4; clone_size: once
cdr3_aa: CASTPPGGNTIYF; cdr3_nt: TGTGCCAGCACCCCACCCGGGGGTAACACCATATATTTT; v_call: TRBV6-5; d_call: .; j_call: TRBJ1-3; clone_size: .
cdr3_aa: CSVGDSRGTMNTEAFF; cdr3_nt: TGCAGCGTTGGAGACAGTAGGGGGACCATGAACACTGAAGCTTTCTTT; v_call: TRBV29-1; d_call: .; j_call: TRBJ1-1; clone_size: medium-sized
cdr3_aa: CASSLGRTGYNEQFF; cdr3_nt: TGTGCCAGCAGCTTAGGACGAACAGGTTACAATGAGCAGTTCTTC; v_call: TRBV11-1; d_call: .; j_call: TRBJ2-1; clone_size: once